The 31 T cell receptor beta chains reported below all come from one sample, sequenced in a study of control samples from healthy donors and cancer patients. The table came from immunoSEQ multiplex PCR; TCRdb's copy has only in-frame clones and leaves some out. The top ten clones hold 6.5% of a sample with about 110,000 clones, approximately 84% of them seen once. The sample comprised blood. These receptors all stem from a man between 18 and 35 years old in good health.

The genes are TRBV5-1 and TRBJ1-3; 8 bases agree with TRBD1. The CDR3 covers 15 residues. Germline V gives CDR1 SGHRS, CDR2 YFSETQ. The trim removed 0 bases at V and 2 bases at J, leaving 1 base unmatched. CDR3 loop: CASSLETGAGNTIYF. CDR3 bases: TGCGCCAGCAGCTTGGAGACAGGGGCTGGAAACACCATATATTTT.

The J gene is TRBJ2-6, the V gene TRBV12-5; D may be TRBD1 (5 bases). Germline CDR1 LGHNT, CDR2 FRNRAP. The CDR3 extends over 20 amino acids. Trimming took 3 bases from V and 1 from J, leaving 22 bases between them. As DNA, the CDR3 is TGTGCTAGTGGTTTTTTAGTACGTCGGCAGGGTACATCTGGGGCCAACGTCCTGACTTTC. This sequence encodes CASGFLVRRQGTSGANVLTF.

The chain employs TRBV30 and TRBJ2-1, with D possibly TRBD2 on 5 matching bases. The CDR3 runs to 12 residues. V was pared by 1 base and J by 7 bases, with 8 bases between. From germline, CDR1 is GTSNPN and CDR2 SVGIG (reference sequence). The CDR3 loop is CAWSARRNEQFF. The DNA of the CDR3 is TGTGCCTGGAGTGCAAGGAGGAATGAGCAGTTCTTC.

This clone was detected only a few times. The chain joins TRBV5-4 to TRBJ1-1; D is ambiguous. From germline, CDR1 is SGHNT and CDR2 YYREEE (reference sequence). The CDR3 runs 12 residues. V was trimmed by 4 bases and J by 3 bases, leaving 7 bases between them. The CDR3 DNA reads as TGTGCCAGCAGCCTACCTGACACTGAAGCTTTCTTT. It translates to CASSLPDTEAFF.

This sequence joins TRBV5-1 and TRBJ1-2, with unresolved D. Germline CDR1 SGHRS, CDR2 YFSETQ. Between the trimmed V and J ends, which lost 0 bases and 3 bases, there was a span of 18 bases. CDR3 size: 17 residues. The CDR3 region has the DNA TGCGCCAGCAGCTTGGGGTTCCGGTCGTCCCCGCACTATGGCTACACCTTC. Translated: CASSLGFRSSPHYGYTF.

Ten or more counts support this clone. This chain uses TRBV2 with TRBJ1-6; no clear D gene. Germline values: CDR1 SNHLY, CDR2 FYNNEI. V was cut by 8 bases and J by 6 bases, with 17 bases left in between. The length of the CDR3 is 15 residues. Here the CDR3 DNA reads TGTGCCAGCCGTTTTACCCGGGAGATTAATTCACCCCTCCACTTT. Translating it yields CASRFTREINSPLHF. The whole variable domain, filled in from reference TRBV2 and TRBJ1-6, reads EPEVTQTPSHQVTQMGQEVILRCVPISNHLYFYWYRQILGQKVEFLVSFYNNEISEKSEIFDDQFSVERPDGSNFTLKIRSTKLEDSAMYFCASRFTREINSPLHFGNGTRLTVT.

This chain connects TRBV19 to TRBJ2-3; 9 bases fit TRBD1. V dropped 2 bases and J dropped 12; count of bases not matched to a gene: 9. The germline gives CDR1 LNHDA, CDR2 SQIVND (reference sequence). The CDR3 covers 14 residues. The CDR3 loop is CASSISPGQGRQYF. CDR3 nucleotide sequence: TGTGCCAGTAGTATATCACCGGGACAGGGCCGTCAGTATTTT.

CDR3: CASSIGQGNQPQHF. DNA for the CDR3: TGTGCCAGCAGCATAGGACAGGGAAATCAGCCCCAGCATTTT. The chain combines TRBV6-5 with TRBJ1-5, with 8 nucleotides matching TRBD1. Germline-derived CDR1 and CDR2 are MNHEY and SVGAGI. With 6 bases clipped from V and 4 bases from J, the junction kept 5 bases outside the gene matches. This CDR3 region has 14 residues.

This chain uses TRBV15 with TRBJ2-5, with D possibly being TRBD1 or TRBD2 (5 bases each). Trimming shortened V by 1 base and J by 1 base, and 16 bases separated the two germline ends. Germline loops: CDR1 LNHNV, CDR2 YYDKDF (reference sequence). The length of the CDR3 is 17 residues. In DNA form, the CDR3 reads TGTGCCACCAGCAGAGGTTGGGACCGCGCGCCCCAAGAGACCCAGTACTTC. Translated, it gives CATSRGWDRAPQETQYF.

V gene TRBV5-1 combines with J gene TRBJ2-3; D unresolved. Trimming removed 3 bases from V and 1 base from J, with 6 bases in between. CDR1 is SGHRS, CDR2 YFSETQ, per germline. The CDR3 loop spans 13 amino acids. The CDR3 loop reads CASSWAGTDTQYF. DNA of the CDR3: TGCGCCAGCAGCTGGGCCGGCACAGATACGCAGTATTTT.

The chain couples TRBV9 to TRBJ2-4; D gene unclear. The CDR3 runs 14 residues. Germline V gene lookup returns CDR1 SGDLS and CDR2 YYNGEE. Between the trimmed V and J ends, which lost 9 bases and 0 bases, there was a span of 13 bases. This chain's CDR3 is CANPLIVAKNIQYF. CDR3 DNA: TGTGCCAACCCGCTTATAGTAGCCAAAAACATTCAGTACTTC.

This clone was counted between two and nine times. The chain combines TRBV19 with TRBJ1-2, with TRBD1 identical over 8 bases. The germline V gene has CDR1 LNHDA and CDR2 SQIVND (reference sequence). There are 15 residues in the CDR3. The trim removed 5 bases at V and 5 bases at J, leaving 10 bases unmatched. In DNA form, the CDR3 reads TGTGCCAGTAGTGACACCGGACAGGGAACTTATGGCTACACCTTC. This translates into CASSDTGQGTYGYTF.

The chain employs TRBV5-5 and TRBJ1-5; the D gene is possibly TRBD1 (6 bases). Germline assignment: CDR1 SGHKS and CDR2 YYEKEE (reference sequence). V lost 5 bases and J lost 6, with 18 bases in between. The CDR3 runs 15 residues. CDR3 DNA sequence: TGTGCCAGCAGTTACAGGGATATATTAACTCAGCCCCAGCATTTT. Translation: CASSYRDILTQPQHF.

The chain employs TRBV6-1 and TRBJ2-7; TRBD2 aligns across 7 bases. With 2 bases clipped from V and 4 bases from J, the junction kept 8 bases outside the gene matches. Germline values: CDR1 MNHNS, CDR2 SASEGT. The CDR3 is made up of 15 amino acids. The CDR3 loop is CASSESEGRVYEQYF. CDR3 DNA sequence: TGTGCCAGCAGTGAAAGTGAGGGGAGGGTGTACGAGCAGTACTTC.

This clone came up once. The CDR3 DNA reads as TGTGCCAGCAGCTTAGATGCCGGGACAGGGCAGTTCTTC. Protein: CASSLDAGTGQFF. J is TRBJ2-1 and V is TRBV7-2; the match to TRBD1 covers 8 bases. V shed 1 base, J shed 12 bases, and the junction held 5 bases outside the gene matches. This CDR3 has 13 residues. CDR1 is SGHTA, CDR2 FQGNSA, per germline.

This CDR3 is CASSDGGPSSQETQYF. The DNA of the CDR3 is TGCGCCAGCAGTGACGGGGGTCCTAGTTCACAAGAGACCCAGTACTTC. The chain has TRBV10-2 and TRBJ2-5; weak D call: TRBD2 (6 bases). V was shortened by 3 bases and J by 2 bases, with 16 bases between the two germline ends. CDR1 is WSHSY, CDR2 SAAADI, per germline. There are 16 residues in the CDR3.

V usage is TRBV7-9 and J usage is TRBJ2-5; D is uncertain. The length of the CDR3 is 16 residues. V lost 3 bases, J lost 5 bases, and 19 bases lay in between. The germline CDR1 and CDR2 sequences are SEHNR and FQNEAQ (reference sequence). CDR3: CASSFYLGEGPETQYF. CDR3 DNA sequence: TGTGCCAGCAGCTTTTATCTGGGCGAAGGACCGGAGACCCAGTACTTC.

CDR3 protein: CATSDFDRGSGQYF. In DNA form, the CDR3 reads TGTGCCACCAGTGATTTCGACAGGGGGTCAGGACAGTACTTC. The gene calls are TRBV24-1 and TRBJ2-4; 9 positions match TRBD1. The CDR3 is 14 residues long. Per the germline V gene, CDR1 is KGHDR and CDR2 is SFDVKD. After removal of 1 base from V and 13 bases from J, the junction contained 7 bases not matched to a gene.

The chain combines TRBV4-1 with TRBJ1-3; D is unresolved. Germline CDR1 is MGHRA and CDR2 is YSYEKL. This CDR3 is built from 15 residues. V was shortened by 1 base and J by 6 bases, with 13 bases between the two germline ends. This CDR3 reads CASSQVSGGENTIYF. DNA of the CDR3: TGCGCCAGCAGCCAAGTATCTGGTGGAGAAAACACCATATATTTT.

The V gene is TRBV7-2, the J gene TRBJ2-7; the D call may be TRBD1 or TRBD2 (5 bases each). This CDR3 contains 15 residues. The germline V gene encodes CDR1 SGHTA and CDR2 FQGNSA. The ends were cut back, 2 bases at V and 3 bases at J, with 14 bases in the middle. The CDR3 bases are TGTGCCAGCAGCTTAAACGGGCAGGGAGACTACGAGCAGTACTTC. This gives the protein CASSLNGQGDYEQYF.

J is TRBJ2-2 and V is TRBV2, with D hard to call. Trimming removed 5 bases at V and 6 bases at J, with 19 bases between. Germline V gene sequence: CDR1 SNHLY, CDR2 FYNNEI. This CDR3 has 16 amino acids. The CDR3 nucleotides are TGTGCCAGCAGTTCTTTGGTCCTCGTAGTCGCCGGGGAGCTGTTTTTT. Protein sequence: CASSSLVLVVAGELFF.

V is TRBV7-9 and J is TRBJ1-4; perhaps TRBD1 as D (5 bases). Trimming left V 5 bases short and J 3 bases short, with 10 bases between. The CDR3 runs 14 residues. Germline CDR1 reads SEHNR; CDR2 reads FQNEAQ (reference sequence). The CDR3 nucleotides are TGTGCCAGCAGCCCGGGACTGTCTAATGAAAAACTGTTTTTT. The encoded protein is CASSPGLSNEKLFF.

The chain uses TRBV4-1 and TRBJ2-5; TRBD2 might be the D (5 bases). The CDR3 is 15 residues long. V was pared by 0 bases and J by 7 bases, with 15 bases between. Germline CDR1 and CDR2: MGHRA and YSYEKL. The CDR3 sequence is CASSQDPAGLRTQYF. The CDR3 DNA is TGCGCCAGCAGCCAAGATCCCGCAGGACTTCGGACCCAGTACTTC.

V gene TRBV7-9 combines with J gene TRBJ1-6, with D possibly being TRBD1 (6 bases). Per the germline V gene, CDR1 is SEHNR and CDR2 is FQNEAQ (reference sequence). The CDR3 has 15 amino acids. V gave up 4 bases and J gave up 7 bases, with 14 bases separating them. The DNA for the CDR3 is TGTGCCAGCAGCTCGCCCACAGGGTTCAATTCACCCCTCCACTTT. It encodes CASSSPTGFNSPLHF.

The chain couples TRBV7-3 to TRBJ2-2; 10 positions match TRBD1. Germline loops: CDR1 SGHTA, CDR2 FQGTGA. The V and J ends lost 3 bases and 2 bases, in that order; junction bases with no gene match: 15. This CDR3 has 20 amino acids. The CDR3 region is CASSFNPGQGSSLNTGELFF. The CDR3 DNA follows: TGTGCCAGCAGCTTCAACCCGGGACAGGGGTCCTCCTTAAACACCGGGGAGCTGTTTTTT.

CDR3: CASSYSGPSNQPQHF. The DNA for the CDR3 is TGTGCCAGCAGTTACTCGGGGCCCTCCAATCAGCCCCAGCATTTT. The V call is TRBV6-2 or TRBV6-3, the J call TRBJ1-5; TRBD1 is a possible D gene (5 bases). The CDR3 runs 15 residues. The germline CDR1 and CDR2 sequences are MNHEY and SVGEGT. The V and J ends lost 0 bases and 3 bases respectively, with 9 bases between them.

This rearrangement joins TRBV5-8 to TRBJ2-7, with no clear D. Trimming stripped 4 bases from V and 7 bases from J, with 9 bases between. This CDR3 region has 11 residues. Germline lookup yields CDR1 SGHTS and CDR2 YDEGEE. CDR3 sequence reads: CASSRTGEQYV. For the CDR3, the DNA is TGTGCCAGCAGCCGGACCGGGGAGCAGTACGTC.

V and J are TRBV5-1 and TRBJ1-2; weak D call: TRBD1 (5 bases). Looked up from germline, CDR1 is SGHRS and CDR2 is YFSETQ. This CDR3 contains 13 residues. Trimming cost V 3 bases and J 5 bases, with 11 bases left between them. This chain's CDR3 is CASSSLAGYGYTF. In DNA form, the CDR3 reads TGCGCCAGCAGCTCCTTAGCAGGGTATGGCTACACCTTC.

This sequence joins TRBV5-1 and TRBJ2-5; weak D call: TRBD1 (5 bases). Trimming shortened V by 2 bases and J by 1 base, and 12 bases separated the two germline ends. There are 15 residues in the CDR3. Germline V gene sequence: CDR1 SGHRS, CDR2 YFSETQ. CDR3 DNA sequence: TGCGCCAGCAGCTTAACAGGAACCTTCCAAGAGACCCAGTACTTC. Its protein product is CASSLTGTFQETQYF.

The chain links TRBV4-3 to TRBJ2-3; weak D call: TRBD2 (6 bases). Germline values: CDR1 LGHNA, CDR2 YSLEER. V lost 2 bases and J 0 bases, leaving 12 bases between the germline ends. The length of the CDR3 is 16 residues. The CDR3 DNA reads TGCGCCAGCAGCCAACAAGTAGCGGCTAGCACAGATACGCAGTATTTT. Translating it yields CASSQQVAASTDTQYF.

The CDR3 loop is CASSRRQTQETQYF. The CDR3 DNA sequence: TGTGCCAGCAGCCGTCGACAGACCCAAGAGACCCAGTACTTC. The chain joins TRBV5-6 to TRBJ2-5; possibly TRBD1 for D (5 bases). The CDR3 has 14 residues. Germline V gives CDR1 SGHDT, CDR2 YYEEEE. Trimming cost V 4 bases and J 1 base, with 11 bases left between them.